The 11 T cell receptor beta chains below were found in one sample sequenced in a study of graft-versus-host responses after intestinal transplantation. Clones were read by immunoSEQ multiplex PCR, and TCRdb kept only the in-frame ones, dropping some. This sample yields under 45,000 clones, of which about 92% are seen a single time; about 4% belongs to the top ten. The source material was PBMCs, sampled 700 to 850 days after intestinal transplantation. These receptors came from a human patient who received an intestinal transplant, so some T cells may come from the graft donor.

J is TRBJ2-7 and V is TRBV23-1; 7 nucleotides agree with TRBD1. TRBV23-1 counts as an open reading frame of uncertain function. After removal of 7 bases from V and 3 bases from J, the junction contained 3 bases not matched to a gene. The CDR3 is made up of 12 amino acids. The CDR3 loop is CASTDRDYEQYF. For the CDR3, the DNA is TGCGCCAGCACTGACAGGGACTACGAGCAGTACTTC.

CDR3 region: CASRQLAGKETQYF. CDR3 nucleotide sequence: TGTGCCAGCAGACAACTAGCGGGGAAAGAGACCCAGTACTTC. This sequence joins TRBV6-5 and TRBJ2-5, with 10 bases that match TRBD2. This CDR3 spans 14 amino acids. The junction had 4 bases not matched to a gene; V was cut back by 6 bases and J by 3 bases. The germline V gene encodes CDR1 MNHEY and CDR2 SVGAGI.

The chain is built from TRBV4-1 and TRBJ1-6; D may be TRBD1 (6 bases). The germline gives CDR1 MGHRA, CDR2 YSYEKL. CDR3 size: 16 residues. The V end was cut by 1 base, the J end by 14 bases, with 21 bases between. The CDR3 DNA reads TGCGCCAGCAGCCAAGCGGGGGGACAAGGAGTATCGTCCCTCCACTTT. This translates into CASSQAGGQGVSSLHF.

V is TRBV2 and J is TRBJ2-7, with 8 bases lining up with TRBD1. Losses at the gene ends were 7 bases for V and 6 bases for J; bases not matched to a gene: 8. Germline V CDR1 and CDR2: SNHLY, FYNNEI. The CDR3 sequence is 13 residues long. The CDR3 is CASKHRDRFEQYF. The CDR3 DNA reads TGTGCCAGCAAGCACCGGGACAGGTTCGAGCAGTACTTC.

This clone has a handful of counts. The V call is TRBV6-5, the J call TRBJ1-2, with 7 bases matching TRBD1. The germline gives CDR1 MNHEY, CDR2 SVGAGI. Trimming at V came to 2 bases and at J to 8 bases, leaving 14 bases not matched to a gene. The CDR3 sequence is 16 residues long. In DNA, the CDR3 is TGTGCCAGCAGTTACGGACGACAGGGACTGGGGGGAGGCTACACCTTC. Amino acids: CASSYGRQGLGGGYTF.

CDR3 sequence reads: CASSEYWDEQFF. Here the CDR3 DNA reads TGTGCCAGCAGTGAATATTGGGATGAGCAGTTCTTC. This chain uses TRBV25-1 with TRBJ2-1; D remains unclear. Deletions cut 0 bases from V and 8 bases from J, with 5 bases between. The germline V gene encodes CDR1 MGHDK and CDR2 SYGVNS. The CDR3 runs to 12 residues.

The J gene is TRBJ1-2, the V gene TRBV7-2; D gene uncertain. In germline, CDR1 is SGHTA, CDR2 FQGNSA. The CDR3 consists of 12 residues. Trimming took off 2 bases at V and 6 bases at J, with 7 bases between the two ends. CDR3: CASSLPRDGYTF. Here the CDR3 DNA reads TGTGCCAGCAGCTTACCTAGAGATGGCTACACCTTC.

This clone has just one count. This rearrangement joins TRBV5-1 to TRBJ2-7; TRBD2 matches 13 bases. J was trimmed by 8 bases and V by 2 bases; bases with no gene match: 7. This CDR3 is 15 amino acids long. Germline values: CDR1 SGHRS, CDR2 YFSETQ. CDR3 DNA sequence: TGCGCCAGCAGCTTCAGTGGGACTAGCGGGGATAAGCAGTACTTC. This translates into CASSFSGTSGDKQYF.

Only a few counts were recorded for this clone. This chain links TRBV6-5 with TRBJ1-6; no clear D gene. The CDR3 loop spans 14 amino acids. V was pared by 2 bases and J by 8 bases, with 10 bases between. CDR1 and CDR2 (germline): MNHEY, SVGAGI. The CDR3, as DNA: TGTGCCAGCAGTTACATAGGGCCTCATTCACCCCTCCACTTT. Translating it yields CASSYIGPHSPLHF.

The chain employs TRBV19 and TRBJ1-5; TRBD1 aligns across 8 bases. Per germline, CDR1 LNHDA and CDR2 SQIVND (reference sequence). CDR3 length equals 18 residues. The J segment lost 4 bases and the V segment lost 4 bases, leaving 15 bases of the junction unmatched. CDR3 loop: CASSNSWTGSGLNQPQHF. The DNA for the CDR3 is TGTGCCAGTAGTAACTCGTGGACAGGGAGCGGGCTGAATCAGCCCCAGCATTTT.

The rearrangement uses TRBV7-6 and TRBJ2-3, with TRBD2 identical over 11 bases. V was pared by 6 bases and J by 0 bases, with 2 bases of the junction left unmatched. The length of the CDR3 is 15 residues. In germline, CDR1 is SGHVS, CDR2 FNYEAQ. The DNA of the CDR3 is TGTGCCAGCAGTATAGCGGGGGGGAGCACAGATACGCAGTATTTT. This encodes CASSIAGGSTDTQYF.